What follows are 13 T cell receptor beta chains derived from one specimen sequenced in a study of blood T cells in healthy people across ages (dated by TCRdb to the mid-2010s). Preparation of the library involved 5' RACE. The instrument given in TCRdb is Illumina HiSeq 2500. The second PCR ran for roughly 7 to 11 cycles and used a J-beta primer mix along with a sample-barcoded 5' primer. The public reads were reprocessed in TCRdb via fastp at Q25 and MiXCR, keeping in-frame beta chains. Every distinct CDR3 protein forms one entry, paired with its most common genes and DNA. The sample profile shows hundreds of thousands of distinct CDR3 sequences; 45% to 70% of them were found once. The ten most abundant clones make up approximately 24% of the sample. Specimen: blood. The receptors derive from a man between 40 and 49 years old in good health.

The chain links TRBV29-1 to TRBJ2-1; 11 nucleotides align to TRBD1. The V segment lost 2 bases and the J segment 8 bases; nucleotides outside the gene matches: 8. CDR1 and CDR2 from the germline V gene are SQVTM and ANQGSEA. The CDR3 loop spans 15 amino acids. The CDR3 DNA reads as TGCAGCGTTGAATCAGCTGGGGACAGGGGGTATGAGCAGTTCTTC. Its protein is CSVESAGDRGYEQFF.

This chain links TRBV29-1 with TRBJ1-3; D is perhaps TRBD1 (5 bases). V was trimmed by 3 bases and J by 0 bases, leaving 9 bases between them. Germline CDR1 SQVTM, CDR2 ANQGSEA. The CDR3 is 14 residues long. CDR3 in amino acids: CSVEGPYSGNTIYF. CDR3 coding DNA: TGCAGCGTTGAGGGGCCCTACTCTGGAAACACCATATATTTT.

This chain connects TRBV20-1 to TRBJ1-2; unclear D gene. Trimming shortened V by 0 bases and J by 6 bases, and 11 bases separated the two germline ends. Germline CDR1 is DFQATT and CDR2 is SNEGSKA (reference sequence). There are 13 residues in the CDR3. The CDR3 DNA reads as TGCAGTGCTAGAGATCGGGCTCGGGATGGCTACACCTTC. Translation gives CSARDRARDGYTF.

The genes are TRBV27 and TRBJ2-7, with D possibly TRBD1 on 6 matching bases. The V gene lost 6 bases and the J gene lost 6 bases, with 15 bases spanning the gap. The V gene's germline CDR1 is MNHEY and CDR2 SMNVEV (reference sequence). This CDR3 is built from 13 residues. CDR3 residues: CASRSQEGGEQYF. CDR3 sequence (DNA): TGTGCCAGCAGAAGCCAGGAAGGGGGCGAGCAGTACTTC.

This clonotype was seen just once. V and J are TRBV5-1 and TRBJ2-6; no clear D. CDR1 and CDR2 from the germline V gene are SGHRS and YFSETQ. This CDR3 has 17 residues. V lost 0 bases and J lost 6, with 16 bases in between. The CDR3 region has the DNA TGCGCCAGCAGCTTGGCAGTAATAGAGTGGGCGGCCAACGTCCTGACTTTC. It translates to CASSLAVIEWAANVLTF.

This clonotype was seen repeatedly, ten times or more. The rearrangement links TRBV7-8 to TRBJ2-7; TRBD1 or TRBD2 may be the D gene (5 bases each). The CDR3 length is 16 residues. The germline V gene encodes CDR1 SGHVS and CDR2 FQNEAQ. Trimming shortened V by 5 bases and J by 3 bases, and 20 bases separated the two germline ends. CDR3 nucleotide sequence: TGTGCCAGCAGCCCGAGGGGCAGCGGTAGGAACTACGAGCAGTACTTC. Its translation is CASSPRGSGRNYEQYF.

The CDR3 protein is CASSLFWARETQYF. The CDR3 region has the DNA TGTGCCAGCAGCCTCTTCTGGGCGCGGGAGACCCAGTACTTC. J is TRBJ2-7 and V is TRBV13, with D hard to call. The last part of the DNA fits TRBJ2-5 better; the J call may be wrong. The CDR3 runs to 14 residues. Germline-derived CDR1 and CDR2 are PRHDT and FYEKMQ (reference sequence).

The V and J genes are TRBV5-4 and TRBJ2-2; 11 bases fit TRBD2. The trim removed 4 bases at V and 6 bases at J, leaving 5 bases unmatched. CDR1 SGHNT and CDR2 YYREEE come from the germline V gene (reference sequence). The CDR3 runs 15 residues. The CDR3 nucleotides are TGTGCCAGCAGCCTTAGCGGGGGGGCCCCCGGGGAGCTGTTTTTT. Protein product: CASSLSGGAPGELFF.

This clonotype was seen only once. The chain combines TRBV5-1 with TRBJ2-7; tentatively, D is TRBD1 (5 bases). There are 16 residues in the CDR3. CDR1 SGHRS and CDR2 YFSETQ come from the germline V gene. V was shortened by 3 bases and J by 1 base, with 17 bases between the two germline ends. CDR3 sequence (DNA): TGCGCCAGCAGCTGGAATTCAGGGAAAACGTCCTACGAGCAGTACTTC. It codes for CASSWNSGKTSYEQYF.

The chain employs TRBV20-1 and TRBJ2-1; 7 bases align to TRBD2. Per germline, CDR1 DFQATT and CDR2 SNEGSKA (reference sequence). The CDR3 totals 12 residues. Trimming removed 3 bases from V and 7 bases from J; junction bases left unmatched: 3. The DNA for the CDR3 is TGCAGTGCTAGTCGGACTAGTAATGAGCAGTTCTTC. Protein: CSASRTSNEQFF.

This clonotype was seen many times. This chain uses TRBV2 with TRBJ2-5; D is ambiguous. V was clipped by 6 bases and J by 5 bases, with 7 bases between them. This CDR3 is built from 11 residues. Germline V CDR1 and CDR2: SNHLY, FYNNEI. The CDR3 is CASRGSETQYF. The CDR3 DNA sequence: TGTGCCAGCAGGGGTTCGGAGACCCAGTACTTC. Supplemented by reference TRBV2 and TRBJ2-5, the full variable domain reads EPEVTQTPSHQVTQMGQEVILRCVPISNHLYFYWYRQILGQKVEFLVSFYNNEISEKSEIFDDQFSVERPDGSNFTLKIRSTKLEDSAMYFCASRGSETQYFGPGTRLLVL.

V usage is TRBV20-1 and J usage is TRBJ1-4; D possibly corresponds to TRBD1 (6 bases). This CDR3 contains 16 residues. The V end lost 1 base, the J end lost 0 bases, and 12 bases lay between the germline ends. CDR1 DFQATT and CDR2 SNEGSKA come from the germline V gene (reference sequence). The CDR3, as DNA: TGCAGTGCTAGAGGTGTCAGGGGCACAACTAATGAAAAACTGTTTTTT. As protein: CSARGVRGTTNEKLFF.

The genes are TRBV7-2 and TRBJ1-2; unclear D gene. This CDR3 region has 13 residues. V was pared by 0 bases and J by 8 bases, with 10 bases between. The germline gives CDR1 SGHTA, CDR2 FQGNSA. Here the CDR3 reads CASSLAGERGYTF. The CDR3 DNA reads as TGTGCCAGCAGCTTAGCTGGAGAAAGGGGCTACACCTTC.